This entry lists 29 T cell receptor beta chains sequenced from one sample in a study of T cells in Graves' hyperthyroidism and ophthalmopathy. TCR beta CDR3 sequences were amplified from RNA transcripts. First-round RT-PCR with HTBI primers amplified the TCR CDR3 region. A single record per CDR3 protein comes from TCRdb applying MiXCR to the multiplex PCR reads. The table lists about 380,000 distinct CDR3 sequences, about 18% of them singletons. Material: blood. Source of these receptors: a young man with Graves' ophthalmopathy.

This clonotype was recorded at least ten times. The genes are TRBV5-1 and TRBJ2-7; either TRBD1 or TRBD2 may supply D (5 bases each). V lost 0 bases and J 2 bases, leaving 12 bases between the germline ends. The germline V gene encodes CDR1 SGHRS and CDR2 YFSETQ. The CDR3 has 15 amino acids. The CDR3 is CASSLVGQGAYEQYF. DNA of the CDR3: TGCGCCAGCAGCTTGGTAGGGCAGGGAGCCTACGAGCAGTACTTC.

The chain links TRBV5-1 to TRBJ2-2; 9 bases align to TRBD2. The V and J ends lost 0 bases and 8 bases, in that order; junction bases with no gene match: 2. CDR1 and CDR2 from the germline V gene are SGHRS and YFSETQ. The CDR3 runs to 14 residues. In nucleotides, the CDR3 is TGCGCCAGCAGCTTGGGACTAGCGGAGGGGGAGCTGTTTTTT. This sequence encodes CASSLGLAEGELFF.

This clonotype came up many times. The chain links TRBV27 to TRBJ1-1; TRBD1 is a possible D gene (6 bases). V dropped 5 bases and J dropped 1 base, with 8 bases sitting between them. The CDR3 runs 13 residues. CDR1 is MNHEY, CDR2 SMNVEV, per germline (reference sequence). This chain's CDR3 is CASSTGSNTEAFF. CDR3 coding DNA: TGTGCCAGCAGTACAGGGTCGAACACTGAAGCTTTCTTT.

A word on this clonotype: A clone one base away is much larger, so this may be a read error. V usage is TRBV3-1 and J usage is TRBJ2-3; D is possibly TRBD1 (5 bases). The CDR3 runs to 13 residues. The germline V gene encodes CDR1 LGHDT and CDR2 YNNKEL (reference sequence). Here the CDR3 reads CASSPTVTGTQYF. CDR3 in DNA: TGTGCCAGCAGCCCGACCGTCACAGGTACGCAGTATTTT.

This clonotype was found many times. For the CDR3, the DNA is TGTGCCAGCAGCCGATGGTCGCAATCCTACGAGCAGTACTTC. Translating it yields CASSRWSQSYEQYF. The chain carries TRBV13 and TRBJ2-7; the D is unclear. This CDR3 spans 14 amino acids. V lost 5 bases and J 1 base, leaving 12 bases between the germline ends. CDR1 PRHDT and CDR2 FYEKMQ come from the germline V gene (reference sequence).

This clonotype was picked up many times. V usage is TRBV5-1 and J usage is TRBJ2-5; D ambiguous. CDR1 is SGHRS and CDR2 is YFSETQ in the germline V gene. This CDR3 has 13 amino acids. Trimming stripped 0 bases from V and 13 bases from J, with 16 bases between. CDR3 coding DNA: TGCGCCAGCAGCTTGGCGTCTCCGGATCCCGCGTACTTC. This gives the protein CASSLASPDPAYF.

This clonotype has a count of ten or more. The V and J genes are TRBV11-2 and TRBJ2-6; the D is unclear. Germline assignment: CDR1 SGHAT and CDR2 FQNNGV. The V and J ends lost 6 bases and 1 base respectively, with 4 bases between them. The CDR3 is 13 amino acids. This chain's CDR3 is CASRISGANVLTF. The CDR3, as DNA: TGTGCCAGCAGGATTTCTGGGGCCAACGTCCTGACTTTC.

The chain is built from TRBV2 and TRBJ1-4; TRBD1 aligns across 7 bases. CDR3 size: 16 residues. Per germline, CDR1 SNHLY and CDR2 FYNNEI. The trim removed 3 bases at V and 7 bases at J, leaving 11 bases unmatched. In DNA form, the CDR3 reads TGTGCCAGCAGTGAGTCGTCGACAGGGCTCGGTGAAAAACTGTTTTTT. It specifies CASSESSTGLGEKLFF.

This clonotype was detected many times. V is TRBV7-8 and J is TRBJ2-5, with D perhaps matching TRBD1 or TRBD2 (5 bases each). The length of the CDR3 is 17 residues. The germline V gene encodes CDR1 SGHVS and CDR2 FQNEAQ. V was shortened by 3 bases and J by 1 base, with 18 bases between the two germline ends. The CDR3, as DNA: TGTGCCAGCAGCTTCAACCGGGACCCGAACCCCCAAGAGACCCAGTACTTC. Encoded protein: CASSFNRDPNPQETQYF.

The V and J genes are TRBV29-1 and TRBJ2-1; 14 bases map to TRBD2. Germline values: CDR1 SQVTM, CDR2 ANQGSEA. The CDR3 is 14 residues long. V was pared by 6 bases and J by 5 bases, with 3 bases of the junction left unmatched. CDR3 amino acids: CSVMGLAGDNEQFF. The CDR3 DNA sequence: TGCAGCGTCATGGGACTAGCGGGGGACAATGAGCAGTTCTTC.

The sample holds many counts of this clonotype. The chain has TRBV15 and TRBJ2-7; the match to TRBD1 covers 7 bases. Germline V gives CDR1 LNHNV, CDR2 YYDKDF (reference sequence). The CDR3 covers 17 residues. Trimming removed 0 bases from V and 0 bases from J; junction bases left unmatched: 8. CDR3 protein: CATSRDFGGQSSYEQYF. The CDR3 nucleotides read TGTGCCACCAGCAGAGATTTTGGGGGACAGTCCTCCTACGAGCAGTACTTC.

This clonotype was counted at least ten times. The chain's CDR3 is CSASGPRFEQYF. The CDR3 DNA follows: TGCAGTGCTAGTGGGCCAAGGTTCGAGCAGTACTTC. This sequence joins TRBV20-1 and TRBJ2-7; D gene unclear. V was clipped by 3 bases and J by 6 bases, with 12 bases between them. This CDR3 contains 12 residues. The V gene's germline CDR1 is DFQATT and CDR2 SNEGSKA (reference sequence).

This clonotype was detected ten times or more. The rearrangement joins TRBV7-9 to TRBJ2-1; D not resolved. CDR1 and CDR2 (germline): SEHNR, FQNEAQ (reference sequence). Trimming left V 6 bases short and J 7 bases short, with 10 bases between. CDR3 length: 12 residues. CDR3 DNA sequence: TGTGCCAGCAGTTCCCTGGGGAATGAGCAGTTCTTC. Protein sequence: CASSSLGNEQFF.

The chain carries TRBV6-1 and TRBJ2-6; D not certain. V dropped 4 bases and J dropped 3 bases, with 7 bases sitting between them. Germline V gene sequence: CDR1 MNHNS, CDR2 SASEGT. This CDR3 is 14 amino acids long. CDR3 loop: CASSGAVGANVLTF. CDR3 nucleotide sequence: TGTGCCAGCAGTGGTGCGGTTGGGGCCAACGTCCTGACTTTC.

There are a few counts of this clonotype. The chain uses TRBV27 and TRBJ2-2; tentative D call: TRBD2 (6 bases). Germline CDR1 and CDR2: MNHEY and SMNVEV (reference sequence). The CDR3 consists of 14 residues. The V end was cut by 3 bases, the J end by 4 bases, with 9 bases between. The CDR3 DNA is TGTGCCAGCAGTTTCAGCGGGCTCACCGGGGAGCTGTTTTTT. Amino acid sequence: CASSFSGLTGELFF.

This clonotype came up a few times. The chain employs TRBV5-1 and TRBJ2-1; D is perhaps TRBD2 (5 bases). V was clipped by 0 bases and J by 6 bases, with 13 bases between them. The length of the CDR3 is 15 residues. Germline lookup yields CDR1 SGHRS and CDR2 YFSETQ. The CDR3 DNA sequence: TGCGCCAGCAGCTTGGAAGCGGTTGAGATCAATGAGCAGTTCTTC. Translation: CASSLEAVEINEQFF.

This rearrangement joins TRBV6-2 or TRBV6-3 to TRBJ1-3; possibly TRBD1 for D (5 bases). Germline CDR1 MNHEY, CDR2 SVGEGT. The CDR3 runs 14 residues. Trimming shortened V by 4 bases and J by 0 bases, and 7 bases separated the two germline ends. Here the CDR3 reads CASSFDSSGNTIYF. The CDR3, as DNA: TGTGCCAGCAGTTTCGACAGCTCTGGAAACACCATATATTTT.

J is TRBJ1-1 and V is TRBV11-2, with unresolved D. The germline V gene encodes CDR1 SGHAT and CDR2 FQNNGV. The V end was cut by 3 bases, the J end by 4 bases, with 9 bases between. CDR3 size: 13 residues. The CDR3 DNA follows: TGTGCCAGCAGCTTCTCGGCGGGCACTGAAGCTTTCTTT. This sequence encodes CASSFSAGTEAFF.

This clonotype was detected many times. This sequence joins TRBV7-3 and TRBJ2-2; tentatively, D is TRBD1 (5 bases). Deletions cut 2 bases from V and 4 bases from J, with 14 bases between. Germline values: CDR1 SGHTA, CDR2 FQGTGA. The CDR3 is 16 residues long. In DNA form, the CDR3 reads TGTGCCAGCAGCTTAGGGGCAGGGCCGAGCACCGGGGAGCTGTTTTTT. This sequence encodes CASSLGAGPSTGELFF. Filled out from reference TRBV7-3 and TRBJ2-2, the complete variable domain reads GAGVSQTPSNKVTEKGKYVELRCDPISGHTALYWYRQSLGQGPEFLIYFQGTGAADDSGLPNDRFFAVRPEGSVSTLKIQRTERGDSAVYLCASSLGAGPSTGELFFGEGSRLTVL.

This rearrangement joins TRBV29-1 to TRBJ2-3, with TRBD1 as a possible D gene (6 bases). Germline V gene lookup returns CDR1 SQVTM and CDR2 ANQGSEA. This CDR3 contains 14 residues. V gave up 6 bases and J gave up 3 bases, with 16 bases separating them. Here the CDR3 reads CSVIKQGPTDTQYF. CDR3 sequence (DNA): TGCAGCGTGATAAAACAGGGTCCAACAGATACGCAGTATTTT.

The table lists this clonotype with many counts. The chain recombines TRBV7-2 with TRBJ1-1; D ambiguous. The CDR3 totals 12 residues. Germline V gene data show CDR1 as SGHTA and CDR2 as FQGNSA. V was trimmed by 1 base and J by 6 bases, leaving 6 bases between them. CDR3 sequence (DNA): TGTGCCAGCAGCTTAGGTTCAGCTGAAGCTTTCTTT. Amino acids: CASSLGSAEAFF.

The chain uses TRBV19 and TRBJ1-2; D not certain. Trimming stripped 0 bases from V and 8 bases from J, with 16 bases between. CDR1 and CDR2 (germline): LNHDA, SQIVND (reference sequence). The CDR3 has 15 amino acids. CDR3 DNA: TGTGCCAGTAGTATAGATCGGCCAGGAATGTACGGCTACACCTTC. It is translated as CASSIDRPGMYGYTF.

This clonotype was seen many times. The genes are TRBV7-9 and TRBJ2-7; tentative D call: TRBD1 (7 bases). The CDR3 length is 13 residues. Trimming stripped 7 bases from V and 3 bases from J, with 13 bases between. Germline V gene data show CDR1 as SEHNR and CDR2 as FQNEAQ (reference sequence). CDR3 DNA: TGTGCCAGCAAGGCCCAGGGGGGCTACGAGCAGTACTTC. It translates to CASKAQGGYEQYF.

This clonotype showed up many times. The V call is TRBV7-3, the J call TRBJ2-6; either TRBD1 or TRBD2 may fit D (5 bases each). Trimming shortened V by 5 bases and J by 2 bases, and 10 bases separated the two germline ends. The CDR3 is 15 amino acids. Germline V gene sequence: CDR1 SGHTA, CDR2 FQGTGA. The CDR3 is CASSAGRAGANVLTF. In nucleotides, the CDR3 is TGTGCCAGCAGCGCAGGGCGGGCTGGGGCCAACGTCCTGACTTTC.

V is TRBV15 and J is TRBJ2-5; no reliable D call. V lost 4 bases, J lost 2 bases, and 2 bases lay in between. Per the germline V gene, CDR1 is LNHNV and CDR2 is YYDKDF (reference sequence). This CDR3 is 11 amino acids long. DNA of the CDR3: TGTGCCACCAGCAAGCAAGAGACCCAGTACTTC. As protein: CATSKQETQYF.

This clonotype has at least ten counts. The V call is TRBV5-1, the J call TRBJ2-4; D perhaps matches TRBD2 (5 bases). This CDR3 region has 14 residues. In germline, CDR1 is SGHRS, CDR2 YFSETQ. Deletions cut 2 bases from V and 8 bases from J, with 14 bases between. The CDR3 spells CASSFSSTGDIQYF. The DNA of the CDR3 is TGCGCCAGCAGCTTTAGTTCAACCGGGGACATTCAGTACTTC.

The V call is TRBV14, the J call TRBJ1-2; no definite D call. The CDR3 contains 14 residues. V was clipped by 3 bases and J by 4 bases, with 12 bases between them. CDR1 is SGHDN, CDR2 FVKESK, per germline. This chain's CDR3 is CASSHGLRVYGYTF. For the CDR3, the DNA is TGTGCCAGCAGCCACGGTTTACGGGTCTATGGCTACACCTTC.

This clonotype was seen many times. The rearrangement uses TRBV12-3 or TRBV12-4 and TRBJ1-2; D perhaps matches TRBD1 (5 bases). The CDR3 sequence is 15 residues long. V was clipped by 0 bases and J by 7 bases, with 15 bases between them. DNA of the CDR3: TGTGCCAGCAGTTTAGCCGACGGGGGGGTGGGTGGCTACACCTTC. It yields the protein CASSLADGGVGGYTF.

There are many counts of this clonotype. The chain combines TRBV2 with TRBJ2-5; 8 nucleotides agree with TRBD1. The junction had 7 bases not matched to a gene; V was cut back by 10 bases and J by 0 bases. Germline V gene lookup returns CDR1 SNHLY and CDR2 FYNNEI. CDR3 size: 14 residues. The CDR3 here is CAILGTGDQETQYF. The CDR3 DNA reads TGTGCCATCCTGGGGACAGGAGACCAAGAGACCCAGTACTTC.